The 9 T cell receptor beta chains below come from one sample, sequenced in a study of CXCR3-negative and CXCR3-positive naive CD8 T cells. 5' RACE with UMI labels generated the TRB cDNA libraries. For each CDR3 protein, TCRdb gives one entry from its re-call of the 5' RACE reads, without DNA. The sample table includes 100,000 to 150,000 distinct CDR3 sequences. The specimen was naive CXCR3- CD8+ T cells from blood. Subset defined: CD45RO-CCR7+CD27+CD95- naive CD8+ T cells lacking CXCR3 (TNR3-). The receptors originated from a human donor in good health. Some clones in this sample may be carry-over from other donors' samples.

The CDR3 spells CSVVPSSGRSDNEQFF. The rearrangement uses TRBV29-1 and TRBJ2-1; TCRdb's D call, TRBD2, is unchecked because there is no DNA. The V gene's germline CDR1 is SQVTM and CDR2 ANQGSEA. The CDR3 consists of 16 residues.

The chain employs TRBV11-2 and TRBJ2-7; TCRdb picks TRBD1, but there is no DNA to check that call. CDR1 and CDR2 (germline): SGHAT, FQNNGV. The CDR3 loop spans 15 amino acids. CDR3: CASSYHRDRVYEQYF.

V gene TRBV12-3 or TRBV12-4 combines with J gene TRBJ2-7. The CDR3 consists of 14 residues. The CDR3 sequence: CASSLPTITYEQYF.

The chain carries TRBV7-9 and TRBJ1-4. The germline CDR1 and CDR2 sequences are SEHNR and FQNEAQ (reference sequence). The CDR3 totals 15 residues. The CDR3 loop reads CASSSPTGPYEKLFF. The variable domain in full, with the rest retrieved from reference TRBV7-9 and TRBJ1-4, is DTGVSQNPRHKITKRGQNVTFRCDPISEHNRLYWYRQTLGQGPEFLTYFQNEAQLEKSRLLSDRFSAERPKGSFSTLEIQRTEQGDSAMYLCASSSPTGPYEKLFFGSGTQLSVL.

The chain links TRBV15 to TRBJ2-7. Germline V CDR1 and CDR2: LNHNV, YYDKDF (reference sequence). The CDR3 runs 12 residues. CDR3 region: CATSRDPNEQYF.

The V and J genes are TRBV12-3 or TRBV12-4 and TRBJ2-7. The CDR3 sequence is 14 residues long. CDR3 region: CASSADRGPYEQYF.

The gene calls are TRBV15 and TRBJ1-1; no DNA is available, so the TRBD1 call from TCRdb remains unchecked. This CDR3 has 17 residues. The V gene's germline CDR1 is LNHNV and CDR2 YYDKDF (reference sequence). CDR3 in amino acids: CATSRVGQGYGWTEAFF.

The CDR3 protein is CASGLTQGVTYTGELFF. The rearrangement joins TRBV12-5 to TRBJ2-2; TCRdb proposes TRBD1, but this gene call is untestable without DNA. The CDR3 loop spans 17 amino acids. Germline values: CDR1 LGHNT, CDR2 FRNRAP.

This rearrangement joins TRBV7-9 to TRBJ2-7; TCRdb selects TRBD1, and the lack of DNA leaves this call unchecked. From germline, CDR1 is SEHNR and CDR2 FQNEAQ (reference sequence). The CDR3 covers 13 residues. The CDR3 protein is CASSLDTGGEQYF.